This is a list of T cell receptor beta chains from one sample in a study of cytomegalovirus exposure and HLA in healthy donors. Profiled with immunoSEQ multiplex PCR; TCRdb holds only in-frame clones, not every one. This sample has approximately 79,000 clones, with 78% found just once. Material: PBMCs. All receptors come from a male donor in good health and CMV-seropositive. Each CDR3 is given with its conserved first and last residue. D genes are given only for firm matches. Clone size is given for some rows only: seen once, a few or many times, or a class if the clone is expanded.

NA,14,TRBV7-9,TRBJ2-1,NA,TGTGCCAGCAGCCTTCGGAGCTCCTACAATGAGCAGTTCTTC,CASSLRSSYNEQFF
TRBD2,16,TRBV11-2,TRBJ2-5,once,TGTGCCAGCAGCCCCCTGGCGCGGGGGGTGGGAGAGACCCAGTACTTC,CASSPLARGVGETQYF
NA,11,TRBV2,TRBJ1-1,NA,TGTGCCAGCAGTCCTTTCCGGGAAGCTTTCTTT,CASSPFREAFF
NA,11,TRBV6-5,TRBJ1-1,NA,TGTGCCAGCAGCCTAGGCAGTGAAGCTTTCTTT,CASSLGSEAFF
NA,14,TRBV4-2,TRBJ2-3,NA,TGTGCCAGCAGCCAAGATAGATACACAGATACGCAGTATTTT,CASSQDRYTDTQYF
NA,13,TRBV6-1,TRBJ1-1,few,TGTGCCAGCACGCCCGGGGTACGGGCTGAAGCTTTCTTT,CASTPGVRAEAFF
TRBD2,15,TRBV6-4,TRBJ2-2,medium-sized,TGTGCCAGCAGTGAACTAGCGGGGGACACCGGGGAGCTGTTTTTT,CASSELAGDTGELFF
NA,16,TRBV9,TRBJ1-2,NA,TGTGCCAGCAGCGTAACTACAGGAGACTTAAACTATGGCTACACCTTC,CASSVTTGDLNYGYTF
NA,14,TRBV6-6,TRBJ2-3,NA,TGTGCCAGCATCGCAGGGAATATTCCAGATACGCAGTATTTT,CASIAGNIPDTQYF
NA,13,TRBV29-1,TRBJ1-2,NA,TGCAGCGTTGAAGACCCGGGAGGCTATGGCTACACCTTC,CSVEDPGGYGYTF
TRBD1,14,TRBV6-6,TRBJ1-1,few,TGTGCCAGCAGTTTCCCCGGACAGGGGACTGAAGCTTTCTTT,CASSFPGQGTEAFF
NA,14,TRBV4-1,TRBJ1-5,NA,TGCGCCAGCAGCCAAGGGTTCGGCAGGGGGCCCCAGCATTTT,CASSQGFGRGPQHF
TRBD2,15,TRBV7-3,TRBJ2-3,NA,TGTGCCAGCAGCCCGCGACTAGCGGACACAGATACGCAGTATTTT,CASSPRLADTDTQYF
TRBD1,14,TRBV10-3,TRBJ1-2,few,TGTGCCATCAGCACTGACAGGGAAGGCTATGGCTACACCTTC,CAISTDREGYGYTF
TRBD2,14,TRBV28,TRBJ2-7,NA,TGTGCCAGCAGTTTAAGCGGGAGGCCGGGGGAGCAGTACTTC,CASSLSGRPGEQYF
TRBD1,16,TRBV6-5,TRBJ2-7,few,TGTGCCAGCAGTTTTCACAGGACAGGTGGGGTATACGAGCAGTACTTC,CASSFHRTGGVYEQYF
NA,14,TRBV19,TRBJ1-2,NA,TGTGCCAGTAGTGCCCTCAGCGGTAACTATGGCTACACCTTC,CASSALSGNYGYTF
NA,14,TRBV19,TRBJ2-7,NA,TGTGCCAGTAGTACCGACACAGGGACCTACGAGCAGTACTTC,CASSTDTGTYEQYF
TRBD2,17,TRBV12-5,TRBJ2-1,NA,TGTGCTAGTGGTTTGGTCCTAGCGGGAGCCCTCTACAATGAGCAGTTCTTC,CASGLVLAGALYNEQFF
NA,14,TRBV6-5,TRBJ1-3,NA,TGTGCCAGCAGTTACGGAGGTGGGGGAAACACCATATATTTT,CASSYGGGGNTIYF
NA,13,TRBV14,TRBJ2-1,NA,TGTGCCAGCAGCCAAGATCTTGTACAGGGGCAGTTCTTC,CASSQDLVQGQFF
TRBD2,16,TRBV5-1,TRBJ2-3,NA,TGCGCCAGCAGCCCCGGACTAGCGGGCCCCACAGATACGCAGTATTTT,CASSPGLAGPTDTQYF
TRBD1,16,TRBV5-1,TRBJ1-1,NA,TGCGCCAGCAGCGCCCGACAGGGTTTTGAGGTCACTGAAGCTTTCTTT,CASSARQGFEVTEAFF
NA,14,TRBV27,TRBJ2-7,once,TGTGCCAGCAGTACGCCGGGACTCTCTTCGGAGCAGTACTTC,CASSTPGLSSEQYF
NA,15,TRBV7-9,TRBJ1-1,once,TGTGCCAGCCGGGTGTGGGACATAATGAACACTGAAGCTTTCTTT,CASRVWDIMNTEAFF
TRBD1,14,TRBV5-1,TRBJ2-5,NA,TGCGCCAGCAGCTTGGGACAGGGTGTTGAGACCCAGTACTTC,CASSLGQGVETQYF
NA,13,TRBV5-4,TRBJ1-2,NA,TGTGCCAGCAGCTTGAGGGAGAATTATGGCTACACCTTC,CASSLRENYGYTF
NA,14,TRBV6-6,TRBJ2-5,NA,TGTGCCAGCAGCCCCATTCTGAGAGAAGAGACCCAGTACTTC,CASSPILREETQYF
NA,15,TRBV6-5,TRBJ2-7,NA,TGTGCCAGCAGTTACTCGTTAATAGCCCCTCACGAGCAGTACTTC,CASSYSLIAPHEQYF
TRBD2,15,TRBV14,TRBJ2-5,NA,TGTGCCAGCATCGGACTAGCGGGAGTTGAGAAGACCCAGTACTTC,CASIGLAGVEKTQYF
TRBD2,18,TRBV19,TRBJ2-1,NA,TGTGCCAGTAGTCCTGGACTAGCGGCCCGGAGGTCCTACAATGAGCAGTTCTTC,CASSPGLAARRSYNEQFF
NA,14,TRBV4-1,TRBJ2-1,NA,TGCGCCAGCAGCCCCGACGGACTTTACAATGAGCAGTTCTTC,CASSPDGLYNEQFF
TRBD2,15,TRBV5-1,TRBJ2-5,once,TGCGCCAGCAGCTTTCTAGCGGGGGGTGGAGAGACCCAGTACTTC,CASSFLAGGGETQYF
NA,13,TRBV28,TRBJ1-4,once,TGTGCCAGCAGTCCAGAGGATTATGAAAAACTGTTTTTT,CASSPEDYEKLFF
NA,15,TRBV9,TRBJ1-3,NA,TGTGCCAGCACCCCTAATCGGTGGGAGGAAGACACCATATATTTT,CASTPNRWEEDTIYF
TRBD1,14,TRBV9,TRBJ1-2,once,TGTGCCAGCAGCGTCGGGACAGGTGGATATGGCTACACCTTC,CASSVGTGGYGYTF
TRBD2,19,TRBV5-1,TRBJ2-1,NA,TGCGCCAGCAGCTTGGGCGGGACTAGCGGAGGGGGCTCCTACAATGAGCAGTTCTTC,CASSLGGTSGGGSYNEQFF
NA,14,TRBV5-1,TRBJ1-2,NA,TGCGCCAGCAGCGAACAGGGTAATCCTTATGGCTACACCTTC,CASSEQGNPYGYTF
TRBD1,13,TRBV5-6,TRBJ1-2,NA,TGTGCCAGCAGCTTGGGGACAGGGAGAGGCTACACCTTC,CASSLGTGRGYTF
TRBD1,16,TRBV5-4,TRBJ2-5,few,TGCGCCAGCAGCCAAGACCGGACAGGGGGCGGGGAGACCCAGTACTTC,CASSQDRTGGGETQYF
TRBD1,13,TRBV27,TRBJ2-7,NA,TGTGCCAGCAGTTTACAGGGGGCATACGAGCAGTACTTC,CASSLQGAYEQYF
NA,15,TRBV19,TRBJ2-2,NA,TGTGCCAGTAGTATGCTACAGGGATTAACCGGGGAGCTGTTTTTT,CASSMLQGLTGELFF
TRBD2,20,TRBV30,TRBJ2-1,NA,TGTGCCTGGAGTGTATTACGCCAGGGGGTTCCTAGCGGGAGGGGGAATGAGCAGTTCTTC,CAWSVLRQGVPSGRGNEQFF
TRBD1,15,TRBV19,TRBJ1-5,NA,TGTGCCAGTAGTATTTCGGGACAGGGCTATCAGCCCCAGCATTTT,CASSISGQGYQPQHF
TRBD2,16,TRBV28,TRBJ2-7,NA,TGTGCCAGCAGTAACTCCGGGACTAGCGGCAACTACGAGCAGTACTTC,CASSNSGTSGNYEQYF
NA,17,TRBV5-8,TRBJ1-5,NA,TGTGCCAGCAGCGAAAATACCGGGGGGGATAGCAATCAGCCCCAGCATTTT,CASSENTGGDSNQPQHF
TRBD1,15,TRBV5-1,TRBJ1-2,NA,TGCGCCAGCAGCTTAGGGACAGAGACTAACTATGGCTACACCTTC,CASSLGTETNYGYTF
NA,16,TRBV28,TRBJ1-6,NA,TGTGCCAGCAGTTTTTCCCTTAGCTCCTATAATTCACCCCTCCACTTT,CASSFSLSSYNSPLHF
NA,15,TRBV9,TRBJ1-1,once,TGTGCCAGCAGCCCGCTCGGGGGGCCGGACACTGAAGCTTTCTTT,CASSPLGGPDTEAFF